The 26 T cell receptor beta chains below all came from one sample that was sequenced in a study of blood T cell repertoires in COVID-19. Assay: immunoSEQ multiplex PCR; the TCRdb copy retains only in-frame clones and omits some. This sample has 110,000 or so clones, with around 83% found just once. The material sequenced was peripheral blood. Every receptor here comes from a woman in her sixties with COVID-19, enrolled during active disease.

V and J are TRBV10-3 and TRBJ2-3; D is possibly TRBD1 (6 bases). V lost 7 bases to trimming and J lost 3 bases, with 17 bases between them. From germline, CDR1 is ENHRY and CDR2 SYGVKD. This CDR3 is 15 amino acids long. The CDR3 is CAIKARAGATDTQYF. CDR3 in DNA: TGTGCCATCAAGGCGAGGGCAGGGGCGACAGATACGCAGTATTTT.

The chain links TRBV18 to TRBJ2-7, with 7 nucleotides matching TRBD1. This CDR3 comprises 15 residues. Unmatched junction bases numbered 8, after V lost 4 bases and J lost 2 bases. Germline lookup yields CDR1 KGHSH and CDR2 LQKENI. CDR3 residues: CASSLSQGETYEQYF. The CDR3 DNA reads TGTGCCAGCTCACTCTCCCAGGGGGAAACCTACGAGCAGTACTTC.

The chain combines TRBV19 with TRBJ2-7; a possible D gene is TRBD2 (5 bases). CDR3 size: 15 residues. V lost 7 bases and J lost 4, with 20 bases in between. Germline CDR1 LNHDA, CDR2 SQIVND (reference sequence). The CDR3 coding sequence is TGTGCCAGTACCCGGACGGGGAGCCTTGGTTACGAGCAGTACTTC. It encodes CASTRTGSLGYEQYF.

Only one count was recorded for this clone. The rearrangement uses TRBV6-8 and TRBJ2-1, with TRBD2 matching 9 bases. Unmatched junction bases numbered 6, after V lost 5 bases and J lost 7 bases. Germline values: CDR1 MNHGY, CDR2 SAAAGT. The CDR3 contains 14 residues. For the CDR3, the DNA is TGTGCCAGCAGTCCTAGCGGGGACACGAATGAGCAGTTCTTC. Protein: CASSPSGDTNEQFF.

This chain connects TRBV5-4 to TRBJ2-1; 11 positions match TRBD1. V shed 1 base, J shed 5 bases, and the junction held 2 bases outside the gene matches. This CDR3 is 15 amino acids long. From germline, CDR1 is SGHNT and CDR2 YYREEE (reference sequence). The CDR3 reads CASSLLGQGDNEQFF. The CDR3 bases are TGTGCCAGCAGCTTGCTGGGACAGGGGGACAATGAGCAGTTCTTC.

Points on this clone: At one boundary the junction diverges from the germline segment, which might be a read error. This CDR3 is CASSLGHSTNGELFF. In nucleotides, the CDR3 is TGTGCTAGCAGCTTAGGCCACAGCACAAACGGGGAGCTGTTTTTT. The chain carries TRBV7-7 and TRBJ2-2; no firm D call. Germline CDR1 reads SSHAT; CDR2 reads FNYEAQ (reference sequence). The CDR3 loop spans 15 amino acids.

The chain has TRBV11-3 and TRBJ2-2, with a possible D match to TRBD1 (6 bases). V was clipped by 1 base and J by 5 bases, with 23 bases between them. The CDR3 has 19 amino acids. Germline V gives CDR1 SGHNT, CDR2 YENEEA. CDR3 sequence: CASSLAGVRTPRGTGELFF. CDR3 DNA sequence: TGTGCCAGCAGCTTAGCAGGGGTACGGACGCCAAGGGGGACCGGGGAGCTGTTTTTT.

V is TRBV9 and J is TRBJ1-3; no clear D gene. The CDR3 has 15 amino acids. V was shortened by 3 bases and J by 5 bases, with 15 bases between the two germline ends. Germline CDR1 reads SGDLS; CDR2 reads YYNGEE. CDR3 loop: CASSDWSLGRNTIYF. The CDR3 nucleotides read TGTGCCAGCAGCGACTGGAGTCTCGGCCGAAACACCATATATTTT.

Here the CDR3 reads CASSQGTGINTEAFF. The CDR3 DNA sequence: TGTGCCAGCAGCCAAGGGACAGGGATTAACACTGAAGCTTTCTTT. The V gene is TRBV5-6, the J gene TRBJ1-1, with 9 bases that match TRBD1. Losses at the gene ends were 4 bases for V and 2 bases for J; bases not matched to a gene: 6. The CDR3 contains 15 residues. CDR1 SGHDT and CDR2 YYEEEE come from the germline V gene.

This clone was seen a few times. The chain has TRBV5-6 and TRBJ2-3, with D maybe TRBD2 (7 bases). This CDR3 is built from 16 residues. Trimming removed 3 bases at V and 1 base at J, with 15 bases between. The germline V gene encodes CDR1 SGHDT and CDR2 YYEEEE. CDR3 protein: CASSYRAGEGTDTQYF. The CDR3 region has the DNA TGTGCCAGCAGCTACAGGGCGGGGGAGGGCACAGATACGCAGTATTTT.

The genes are TRBV12-3 or TRBV12-4 and TRBJ2-7; D is unresolved. The CDR3 runs 13 residues. The V and J ends lost 0 bases and 6 bases respectively, with 9 bases between them. CDR3 residues: CASSLAVVVEQYF. Here the CDR3 DNA reads TGTGCCAGCAGTTTAGCTGTAGTTGTCGAGCAGTACTTC.

The table lists this clone with a count of one. V is TRBV6-1 and J is TRBJ2-3, with TRBD2 matching over 10 bases. The V gene's germline CDR1 is MNHNS and CDR2 SASEGT. The CDR3 totals 17 residues. The ends lost 4 bases at V and 2 bases at J; junction bases unmatched: 9. The CDR3 DNA follows: TGTGCCAGCAGTGGGGCAACTAGCGGGGCGTACACAGATACGCAGTATTTT. This gives the protein CASSGATSGAYTDTQYF.

V usage is TRBV7-2 and J usage is TRBJ2-2; TRBD1 is a possible D gene (6 bases). Germline CDR1 reads SGHTA; CDR2 reads FQGNSA. The CDR3 extends over 17 amino acids. V was trimmed by 7 bases and J by 0 bases, leaving 18 bases between them. The CDR3 reads CASTDRWDTANTGELFF. The CDR3 nucleotides are TGTGCCAGCACCGACCGGTGGGACACCGCGAACACCGGGGAGCTGTTTTTT.

The chain has TRBV10-3 and TRBJ2-1, with 10 bases aligning to TRBD1. V gave up 0 bases and J gave up 7 bases; unmatched junction bases: 3. The CDR3 runs 15 residues. Germline CDR1 and CDR2: ENHRY and SYGVKD. The CDR3 reads CAISESWGQGNEQFF. Written as DNA, the CDR3 is TGTGCCATCAGTGAGTCATGGGGACAGGGGAATGAGCAGTTCTTC.

This clone came up once. The V and J genes are TRBV15 and TRBJ1-1; D not resolved. Between the trimmed V and J ends, which lost 6 bases and 4 bases, there was a span of 15 bases. The CDR3 runs to 14 residues. The germline V gene encodes CDR1 LNHNV and CDR2 YYDKDF (reference sequence). The CDR3 loop is CATRPAAGSTEAFF. The CDR3 DNA sequence: TGTGCCACCAGGCCGGCTGCGGGGAGCACTGAAGCTTTCTTT.

This chain connects TRBV9 to TRBJ2-1; 13 bases align to TRBD2. The J segment lost 10 bases and the V segment lost 7 bases, leaving 11 bases of the junction unmatched. The V gene's germline CDR1 is SGDLS and CDR2 YYNGEE. The CDR3 sequence is 15 residues long. CDR3 sequence reads: CASQASTSGGAEQFF. The CDR3 DNA is TGTGCCAGCCAAGCCTCAACTAGCGGGGGGGCCGAGCAGTTCTTC.

V gene TRBV21-1 combines with J gene TRBJ1-6. TRBV21-1 is shown as a pseudogene. The CDR3 consists of 12 residues. Written as DNA, the CDR3 is TGTGCCAGCAGCTATGGAGGGGAGCCCCTCCACTTT. Translated: CASSYGGEPLHF.

The gene calls are TRBV7-8 and TRBJ2-2, with TRBD2 identical over 11 bases. The V gene's germline CDR1 is SGHVS and CDR2 FQNEAQ. J was trimmed by 1 base and V by 6 bases; bases with no gene match: 7. This CDR3 comprises 17 residues. CDR3 sequence: CASSSTSGELNTGELFF. CDR3 coding DNA: TGTGCCAGCAGTTCGACTAGCGGGGAGTTGAACACCGGGGAGCTGTTTTTT.

This chain joins TRBV4-1 and TRBJ1-5; 7 nucleotides align to TRBD1. Per the germline V gene, CDR1 is MGHRA and CDR2 is YSYEKL. The length of the CDR3 is 15 residues. The trim removed 1 base at V and 2 bases at J, leaving 2 bases unmatched. The CDR3 DNA reads as TGCGCCAGCAGCCAAGGCAGGGGGGGCAATCAGCCCCAGCATTTT. The encoded protein is CASSQGRGGNQPQHF.

CDR3 DNA sequence: TGCGCCAGCAGCCCGGACAGTACCCCTTACGAGCAGTACTTC. Encoded protein: CASSPDSTPYEQYF. The V gene is TRBV5-1, the J gene TRBJ2-7; D is perhaps TRBD1 (6 bases). CDR1 and CDR2 (germline): SGHRS, YFSETQ. CDR3 length equals 14 residues. Trimming shortened V by 4 bases and J by 4 bases, and 15 bases separated the two germline ends.

The chain uses TRBV6-5 and TRBJ2-3, with TRBD2 as a possible D gene (6 bases). Germline-derived CDR1 and CDR2 are MNHEY and SVGAGI. The germline V and J ends were trimmed by 0 bases and 4 bases, with 11 bases remaining between them. The CDR3 length is 15 residues. The CDR3 region is CASSYSRLGSDTQYF. For the CDR3, the DNA is TGTGCCAGCAGTTACTCGAGACTAGGTTCAGATACGCAGTATTTT.

This clone came up a few times. The chain is built from TRBV2 and TRBJ2-7; 10 positions match TRBD1. The CDR3 spans 14 residues. The V and J ends lost 7 bases and 1 base, in that order; junction bases with no gene match: 4. The germline V gene has CDR1 SNHLY and CDR2 FYNNEI. The DNA for the CDR3 is TGTGCCAGCACACCGGGACAGGGGTCCTACGAGCAGTACTTC. Encoded protein: CASTPGQGSYEQYF.

The chain carries TRBV6-5 and TRBJ1-3; TRBD1 matches 7 bases. This CDR3 spans 15 amino acids. V gave up 7 bases and J gave up 4 bases; unmatched junction bases: 10. In germline, CDR1 is MNHEY, CDR2 SVGAGI. Here the CDR3 reads CASNLGGTVGNTIYF. The CDR3 nucleotides are TGTGCCAGCAACTTAGGAGGGACAGTGGGAAACACCATATATTTT.

The rearrangement uses TRBV7-6 and TRBJ2-2; 11 nucleotides agree with TRBD2. The CDR3 has 18 residues. The germline CDR1 and CDR2 sequences are SGHVS and FNYEAQ. With V trimmed by 7 bases and J by 0 bases, 10 bases remained unmatched. CDR3 sequence (DNA): TGTGCCAGCACGGAAGGGACTAGCGGATGGACGAACACCGGGGAGCTGTTTTTT. It is translated as CASTEGTSGWTNTGELFF.

This clone came up a few times. The chain carries TRBV5-4 and TRBJ1-3, with no clear D. This CDR3 is built from 15 residues. V gave up 4 bases and J gave up 3 bases, with 14 bases separating them. The germline gives CDR1 SGHNT, CDR2 YYREEE (reference sequence). DNA of the CDR3: TGTGCCAGCAGCCGTCCCGAGGGCGTTGGAAACACCATATATTTT. It yields the protein CASSRPEGVGNTIYF.

V is TRBV10-2 and J is TRBJ2-2; the D gene is possibly TRBD1 (6 bases). Looked up from germline, CDR1 is WSHSY and CDR2 is SAAADI. The CDR3 sequence is 14 residues long. Trimming cost V 4 bases and J 7 bases, with 13 bases left between them. The CDR3, as DNA: TGCGCCAGCAGTGGGTCAGGGGCAATCGGGGAGCTGTTTTTT. This gives the protein CASSGSGAIGELFF.